This T cell receptor beta chain was sequenced during a study of blood T cell repertoires in COVID-19. Overall study: T cells, B-cell-depleted T cells, or PBMCs provided the cDNA or gDNA that served as material.

In the authors' methods: Amplification from reference gene primers served as the basis for estimated nucleated cell counts. TCRdb keeps only in-frame clones here, not all; method: immunoSEQ multiplex PCR. V, J and clone size are those of that table, while D and trimming were read from the DNA. The sample carries under 150,000 clones, roughly 81% recorded once. In germline, CDR1 is SGDLS, CDR2 YYNGEE. The CDR3 loop spans 14 amino acids. Trimming removed 3 bases from V and 4 bases from J, with 13 bases in between. J is TRBJ1-2 and V is TRBV9, with a tentative D call TRBD1 (6 bases). The source material was peripheral blood. This receptor was identified in a middle-aged man with acute or convalescent COVID-19. The CDR3 region is CASSAPQGFYGYTF. The CDR3 nucleotides read TGTGCCAGCAGCGCCCCTCAGGGGTTCTATGGCTACACCTTC. Based on the CDR3 plus reference TRBV9 and TRBJ1-2, the full variable domain is DSGVTQTPKHLITATGQRVTLRCSPRSGDLSVYWYQQSLDQGLQFLIQYYNGEERAKGNILERFSAQQFPDLHSELNLSSLELGDSALYFCASSAPQGFYGYTFGSGTRLTVV.